These T cell receptor beta chains were read from a single sample in a study of shared clonotypes between healthy human individuals. Produced via immunoSEQ multiplex PCR; TCRdb's table is partial and in-frame only. The top ten hold approximately 0.12% of the sample, which has 560,000 or so clones, approximately 96% seen once. The sequenced material came from naive CD8+ T cells sorted from blood. The receptors come from a young woman in good health. CDR3s include the opening cysteine and the closing phenylalanine or tryptophan. The D gene is left open where the match is weak.

v_gene	d_gene	j_gene	CDR3nt	CDR3aa
TRBV6-6	-	TRBJ2-1	TGTGCCAGCATCCATTTCTCGGGGGACTACAATGAGCAGTTCTTC	CASIHFSGDYNEQFF
TRBV29-1	-	TRBJ2-1	TGCAGCATGAGGGGCGGTCACTCCTACAATGAGCAGTTCTTC	CSMRGGHSYNEQFF
TRBV6-5	TRBD1	TRBJ2-3	TGTGCCAGCAGTCCGACAGGGGGAAGGGCAGATACGCAGTATTTT	CASSPTGGRADTQYF
TRBV28	TRBD2	TRBJ2-5	TGTGCCAGCGGGCCGGGACTAGACTATCAAGAGACCCAGTACTTC	CASGPGLDYQETQYF
TRBV27	TRBD1	TRBJ2-7	TGTGCCAGCAGTTTGGACAGGGCCCACGAGCAGTACTTC	CASSLDRAHEQYF
TRBV19	-	TRBJ1-2	TGTGCCAGTAGGGTGGACAGCTTCTATGGCTACACCTTC	CASRVDSFYGYTF
TRBV7-9	-	TRBJ2-1	TGTGCCAGCAGCGACGACAGGAGCAATGAGCAGTTCTTC	CASSDDRSNEQFF
TRBV5-1	-	TRBJ1-2	TGCGCCAGCAGCTTGGCTGGGGTCTATGGCTACACCTTC	CASSLAGVYGYTF
TRBV19	-	TRBJ2-3	TGTGCCACCAAGACCTCCGGGCGGCCTAGCACAGATACGCAGTATTTT	CATKTSGRPSTDTQYF
TRBV28	-	TRBJ1-1	TGTGCCAGCAGTTTAGTGGGAGGACCACGGACTGAAGCTTTCTTT	CASSLVGGPRTEAFF
TRBV9	-	TRBJ2-1	TGTGCCAGCAGCGCGGCCCCGAGCCCTACCTACAATGAGCAGTTCTTC	CASSAAPSPTYNEQFF
TRBV28	TRBD1	TRBJ1-1	TGTGCCAGCAGTCCTCCCCACCTGACAGGGGGCGTCGCTGAAGCTTTCTTT	CASSPPHLTGGVAEAFF
TRBV6-1	TRBD2	TRBJ2-7	TGTGCCAGCAGTGATGGGCCGTACGGGAGGGCCACCTACGAGCAGTACTTC	CASSDGPYGRATYEQYF
TRBV5-1	-	TRBJ1-1	TGCGCCAGCAGCTTTGGTGGAACTGAAGCTTTCTTT	CASSFGGTEAFF
TRBV13	TRBD2	TRBJ2-1	TGTGCCAGCAGCTGGGGGCTTGGGAACACGGGGCTAGCGGGAGACTACAATGAGCAGTTCTTC	CASSWGLGNTGLAGDYNEQFF
TRBV25-1	-	TRBJ2-7	TGTGCCAGCAGTGAATCCCGCGTTCACGAGCAGTACTTC	CASSESRVHEQYF
TRBV7-2	TRBD2	TRBJ2-3	TGTGCCAGCACCCGAAGTGGGGAGACTAGCGGGCAGACAGATACGCAGTATTTT	CASTRSGETSGQTDTQYF
TRBV27	TRBD1	TRBJ2-7	TGTGCCAGCAGTTTTGGACAGGGCTCCTACGAGCAGTACTTC	CASSFGQGSYEQYF
TRBV6-6	-	TRBJ2-1	TGTGCCAGTAGGGCGCGGGATCTCTCCTACAATGAGCAGTTCTTC	CASRARDLSYNEQFF
TRBV6-5	-	TRBJ2-5	TGTGCCAGCAGGACCCAGGGGCTCCAAGAGACCCAGTACTTC	CASRTQGLQETQYF
TRBV4-1	TRBD2	TRBJ2-7	TGCGCCAGCAGCTACGGGGAGGGCCTAAGCGAGCAGTACTTC	CASSYGEGLSEQYF
TRBV7-9	-	TRBJ1-1	TGTGCCAGCAGCTTGGGGGAGTTAGAGGGCACTGAAGCTTTCTTT	CASSLGELEGTEAFF
TRBV5-6	TRBD1	TRBJ2-7	TGTGCCAGCAGCCCGGGAGAGGGGACAGGGGGCGAGTACGAGCAGTACTTC	CASSPGEGTGGEYEQYF
TRBV6-5	TRBD2	TRBJ2-1	TGTGCCAGCAGGGGAGGGGACCAAACCTACAATGAGCAGTTCTTC	CASRGGDQTYNEQFF